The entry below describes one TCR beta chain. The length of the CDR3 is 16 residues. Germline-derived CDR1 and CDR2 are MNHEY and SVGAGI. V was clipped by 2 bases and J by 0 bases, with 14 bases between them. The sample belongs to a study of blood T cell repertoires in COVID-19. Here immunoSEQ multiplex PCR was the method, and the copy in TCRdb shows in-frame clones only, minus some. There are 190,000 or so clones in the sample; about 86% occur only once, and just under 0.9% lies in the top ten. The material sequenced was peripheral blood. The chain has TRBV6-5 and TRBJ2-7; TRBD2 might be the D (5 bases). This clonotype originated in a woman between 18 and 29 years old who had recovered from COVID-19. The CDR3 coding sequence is TGTGCCAGCAGTTACAGGGTCCAGGACTCCTCCTACGAGCAGTACTTC. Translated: CASSYRVQDSSYEQYF.